One and the same sample provided the 28 T cell receptor beta chains below, sequenced in a study of radiotherapy plus CTLA-4 blockade in lung cancer. The method was immunoSEQ multiplex PCR; TCRdb's version includes in-frame clones alone and lacks a portion of them. The table shows about 43,000 clones, with about 67% occurring only once. The specimen was peripheral blood, collected from a patient treated with radiotherapy plus ipilimumab. Source of these receptors: a human donor with non-small cell lung cancer who had a partial response to radiotherapy plus ipilimumab.

Comment on this clone: A much larger clone differs by one base, so this may be a read error. A read error is likely, as this CDR3 ends without the conserved phenylalanine or tryptophan. V gene TRBV7-2 combines with J gene TRBJ2-7, with D hard to call. CDR3 length: 14 amino acids. Per germline, CDR1 SGHTA and CDR2 FQGNSA. With 1 base removed from V and 4 bases from J, the gap between germline ends came to 11 bases. The DNA for the CDR3 is TGTGCCAGCAGCTTAGGGCTTAGCCAATACGAGCAGTACCTC. This encodes CASSLGLSQYEQYL.

The chain has TRBV7-9 and TRBJ2-5, with D possibly matching TRBD1 (6 bases). The CDR3 totals 15 residues. CDR1 is SEHNR, CDR2 FQNEAQ, per germline (reference sequence). Trimming left V 5 bases short and J 2 bases short, with 15 bases between. CDR3 DNA: TGTGCCAGCAGCGAGATAGGACAGCCACAAGAGACCCAGTACTTC. Its protein is CASSEIGQPQETQYF.

The chain recombines TRBV4-3 with TRBJ2-2; TRBD1 is a possible D gene (5 bases). CDR3 length: 17 residues. The V and J ends lost 0 bases and 0 bases respectively, with 11 bases between them. CDR1 and CDR2 (germline): LGHNA, YSLEER. The CDR3 region is CASSQDGGAANTGELFF. In DNA form, the CDR3 reads TGCGCCAGCAGCCAAGACGGTGGGGCCGCGAACACCGGGGAGCTGTTTTTT.

Note on this clone: The sample carries other DNA sequences with the same CDR3. This rearrangement joins TRBV5-1 to TRBJ1-3; 9 bases match TRBD1. The length of the CDR3 is 17 residues. Trimming at V came to 0 bases and at J to 0 bases, leaving 4 bases not matched to a gene. CDR1 and CDR2 from the germline V gene are SGHRS and YFSETQ. CDR3 nucleotide sequence: TGCGCCAGCAGCTTGGCCGGGACAGGGAACTCTGGAAACACCATATATTTT. Translating it yields CASSLAGTGNSGNTIYF.

This chain connects TRBV29-1 to TRBJ1-2; D is unclear. Germline-derived CDR1 and CDR2 are SQVTM and ANQGSEA. There are 13 residues in the CDR3. V lost 3 bases to trimming and J lost 5 bases, with 13 bases between them. CDR3 residues: CSVEQVLNYGYTF. In nucleotides, the CDR3 is TGCAGCGTTGAGCAGGTCTTAAATTATGGCTACACCTTC.

This clone came up once. This chain uses TRBV7-6 with TRBJ2-7; 11 bases map to TRBD2. The CDR3 extends over 15 amino acids. Unmatched junction bases numbered 6, after V lost 6 bases and J lost 2 bases. Per the germline V gene, CDR1 is SGHVS and CDR2 is FNYEAQ. This CDR3 reads CASSPVAGGTYEQYF. The DNA for the CDR3 is TGTGCCAGCAGTCCGGTAGCGGGAGGGACCTACGAGCAGTACTTC.

By sample share, this clone is medium-sized (0.01 to 0.1%). The V call is TRBV5-6, the J call TRBJ1-1; no clear D. The length of the CDR3 is 18 residues. Germline V CDR1 and CDR2: SGHDT, YYEEEE. Between the trimmed V and J ends, which lost 1 base and 0 bases, there was a span of 19 bases. In DNA, the CDR3 is TGTGCCAGCAGCTTGCCCCGGACGGGAAATCCATTGAACACTGAAGCTTTCTTT. It is translated as CASSLPRTGNPLNTEAFF. Full variable domain (rest looked up from reference TRBV5-6 and TRBJ1-1): DAGVTQSPTHLIKTRGQQVTLRCSPKSGHDTVSWYQQALGQGPQFIFQYYEEEERQRGNFPDRFSGHQFPNYSSELNVNALLLGDSALYLCASSLPRTGNPLNTEAFFGQGTRLTVV.

The rearrangement joins TRBV6-5 to TRBJ2-5; possible D gene TRBD2, 5 bases. The V end was cut by 6 bases, the J end by 5 bases, with 13 bases between. The length of the CDR3 is 13 residues. Germline CDR1 MNHEY, CDR2 SVGAGI. The CDR3 nucleotides read TGTGCCAGCAGCCGGACGGGCGGGGAGACCCAGTACTTC. This gives the protein CASSRTGGETQYF.

V gene TRBV20-1 combines with J gene TRBJ2-1; weak D call: TRBD2 (5 bases). Trimming took 1 base from V and 15 from J, leaving 13 bases between them. Germline values: CDR1 DFQATT, CDR2 SNEGSKA (reference sequence). This CDR3 spans 11 amino acids. As DNA, the CDR3 is TGCAGTGCTAGAGCCGGGGTCTTTAGGTTCTTC. Its translation: CSARAGVFRFF.

CDR3 bases: TGTGCCAGCAGCCATGGAGCTGGAACCTACGAGCAGTACTTC. The encoded protein is CASSHGAGTYEQYF. The chain couples TRBV14 to TRBJ2-7; D is ambiguous. In germline, CDR1 is SGHDN, CDR2 FVKESK. The CDR3 is 14 amino acids. V shed 3 bases and J shed 2 bases, with 11 bases lying between them.

The chain is built from TRBV5-4 and TRBJ2-2; 12 bases are shared with TRBD2. V dropped 4 bases and J dropped 6; count of bases not matched to a gene: 4. This CDR3 contains 15 residues. Germline V gives CDR1 SGHNT, CDR2 YYREEE (reference sequence). Here the CDR3 reads CASSRGTSGSGELFF. In DNA, the CDR3 is TGTGCCAGCAGCCGGGGGACTAGCGGGTCCGGGGAGCTGTTTTTT. The whole variable domain, remainder taken from reference TRBV5-4 and TRBJ2-2, is ETGVTQSPTHLIKTRGQQVTLRCSSQSGHNTVSWYQQALGQGPQFIFQYYREEENGRGNFPPRFSGLQFPNYSSELNVNALELDDSALYLCASSRGTSGSGELFFGEGSRLTVL.

This clone was counted between two and nine times. The chain joins TRBV6-5 to TRBJ2-7; 8 positions agree with TRBD2. There are 15 residues in the CDR3. V lost 0 bases, J lost 5 bases, and 6 bases stayed unmatched. The germline V gene has CDR1 MNHEY and CDR2 SVGAGI. The CDR3 sequence is CASSYSGTRTNEQYF. In DNA form, the CDR3 reads TGTGCCAGCAGTTACTCGGGGACTAGAACCAACGAGCAGTACTTC.

V and J are TRBV5-1 and TRBJ1-1, with a weak D call TRBD1 (6 bases). CDR3 size: 16 residues. V lost 1 base, J lost 1 base, and 14 bases lay in between. Germline CDR1 reads SGHRS; CDR2 reads YFSETQ. The CDR3 sequence is CASSLPRGGQNTEAFF. The CDR3 DNA reads TGCGCCAGCAGCTTGCCCAGGGGAGGGCAGAACACTGAAGCTTTCTTT.

This rearrangement joins TRBV5-1 to TRBJ2-5, with D possibly TRBD2 on 6 matching bases. The CDR3 has 14 residues. V lost 4 bases to trimming and J lost 7 bases, with 17 bases between them. Germline V CDR1 and CDR2: SGHRS, YFSETQ. For the CDR3, the DNA is TGCGCCAGCAGCCCCGCTCAGGGAGGAGGGACCCAGTACTTC. It is translated as CASSPAQGGGTQYF.

V is TRBV5-6 and J is TRBJ1-1; D is undetermined. This CDR3 is 15 amino acids long. The V gene lost 0 bases and the J gene lost 0 bases, with 9 bases spanning the gap. Germline V gene sequence: CDR1 SGHDT, CDR2 YYEEEE. CDR3: CASSLEVGVNTEAFF. The CDR3 region has the DNA TGTGCCAGCAGCTTGGAGGTGGGAGTGAACACTGAAGCTTTCTTT.

The CDR3 nucleotides read TGTGCCAGCAGTTCTTCCGGACAGGGGATTTTCTCTGGGGCCAACGTCCTGACTTTC. It is translated as CASSSSGQGIFSGANVLTF. The chain carries TRBV5-6 and TRBJ2-6, with 9 nucleotides matching TRBD1. The junction had 12 bases not matched to a gene; V was cut back by 5 bases and J by 0 bases. Germline loops: CDR1 SGHDT, CDR2 YYEEEE. CDR3 length: 19 residues. Complete variable domain (other parts from reference TRBV5-6 and TRBJ2-6): DAGVTQSPTHLIKTRGQQVTLRCSPKSGHDTVSWYQQALGQGPQFIFQYYEEEERQRGNFPDRFSGHQFPNYSSELNVNALLLGDSALYLCASSSSGQGIFSGANVLTFGAGSRLTVL.

The chain is built from TRBV18 and TRBJ1-1; D perhaps matches TRBD1 (6 bases). Germline V gene lookup returns CDR1 KGHSH and CDR2 LQKENI. V was shortened by 0 bases and J by 1 base, with 12 bases between the two germline ends. This CDR3 is built from 16 residues. The CDR3 here is CASSPPVRGRNTEAFF. In nucleotides, the CDR3 is TGTGCCAGCTCACCACCTGTCAGGGGTAGGAACACTGAAGCTTTCTTT.

V usage is TRBV19 and J usage is TRBJ1-4; TRBD1 matches 10 bases. Germline V lookup: CDR1 LNHDA, CDR2 SQIVND (reference sequence). With V trimmed by 8 bases and J by 5 bases, 8 bases remained unmatched. CDR3 length: 15 amino acids. CDR3 DNA: TGTGCCAGTGCAGACGGGACAGGGGTCAATGAAAAACTGTTTTTT. This translates into CASADGTGVNEKLFF.

The chain recombines TRBV19 with TRBJ2-1; TRBD2 might be the D (6 bases). Trimming took off 5 bases at V and 7 bases at J, with 21 bases between the two ends. From germline, CDR1 is LNHDA and CDR2 SQIVND (reference sequence). The CDR3 is 16 amino acids. The CDR3 reads CASSVSSGTAGNEQFF. The CDR3 DNA reads as TGTGCCAGTAGTGTGAGTTCCGGGACGGCGGGAAATGAGCAGTTCTTC.

V usage is TRBV30 and J usage is TRBJ1-1; 10 positions agree with TRBD1. The CDR3 totals 15 residues. V was pared by 0 bases and J by 13 bases, with 14 bases of the junction left unmatched. CDR1 and CDR2 (germline): GTSNPN, SVGIG (reference sequence). The CDR3 DNA reads TGTGCCTGGAGTGTTTTCATGGCGGGACAGGGGTTCGTTTTCTTT. It is translated as CAWSVFMAGQGFVFF.

This clone has just one count. The rearrangement uses TRBV30 and TRBJ2-3; maybe TRBD2 (5 bases). The germline V gene has CDR1 GTSNPN and CDR2 SVGIG (reference sequence). V was clipped by 2 bases and J by 5 bases, with 11 bases between them. This CDR3 contains 13 residues. The CDR3 reads CAWSPRGRDTQYF. As DNA, the CDR3 is TGTGCCTGGAGTCCACGGGGAAGAGATACGCAGTATTTT.

The V call is TRBV20-1, the J call TRBJ2-3; TRBD2 aligns across 7 bases. The CDR3 is 11 residues long. The V gene's germline CDR1 is DFQATT and CDR2 SNEGSKA (reference sequence). V lost 6 bases and J lost 8; bases outside the gene matches: 5. This CDR3 reads CSAGGEGTQYF. In DNA, the CDR3 is TGCAGTGCGGGAGGGGAGGGTACGCAGTATTTT.

The chain recombines TRBV2 with TRBJ2-5; 12 bases agree with TRBD2. After removal of 5 bases from V and 5 bases from J, the junction contained 21 bases not matched to a gene. Germline-derived CDR1 and CDR2 are SNHLY and FYNNEI. The length of the CDR3 is 20 residues. The CDR3 here is CASSLWGLAGFHLKGETQYF. The CDR3 DNA reads TGTGCCAGCAGTCTGTGGGGACTAGCGGGCTTTCACCTCAAAGGGGAGACCCAGTACTTC. Based on the CDR3 plus reference TRBV2 and TRBJ2-5, the full variable domain is EPEVTQTPSHQVTQMGQEVILRCVPISNHLYFYWYRQILGQKVEFLVSFYNNEISEKSEIFDDQFSVERPDGSNFTLKIRSTKLEDSAMYFCASSLWGLAGFHLKGETQYFGPGTRLLVL.

The chain uses TRBV7-3 and TRBJ1-1; no clear D gene. Germline values: CDR1 SGHTA, CDR2 FQGTGA. The V gene lost 5 bases and the J gene lost 2 bases, with 9 bases spanning the gap. The CDR3 totals 13 residues. In DNA, the CDR3 is TGTGCCAGCAGCATCCGACAAAACACTGAAGCTTTCTTT. It specifies CASSIRQNTEAFF.

In its sample, this clone was seen once. The chain has TRBV5-4 and TRBJ2-6; TRBD1 is a possible D gene (6 bases). Germline values: CDR1 SGHNT, CDR2 YYREEE (reference sequence). Between the trimmed V and J ends, which lost 9 bases and 1 base, there was a span of 17 bases. This CDR3 is built from 16 residues. The DNA for the CDR3 is TGTGCCATATCGGACAGTGGCTCTTCTGGGGCCAACGTCCTGACTTTC. As protein: CAISDSGSSGANVLTF.

This chain joins TRBV29-1 and TRBJ1-1, with D possibly TRBD1 on 5 matching bases. Trimming took 4 bases from V and 5 from J, leaving 14 bases between them. CDR1 SQVTM and CDR2 ANQGSEA come from the germline V gene. The CDR3 is 13 residues long. The CDR3 sequence is CSVVQGWETEAFF. CDR3 nucleotide sequence: TGCAGCGTTGTCCAGGGCTGGGAAACTGAAGCTTTCTTT.

The V and J genes are TRBV27 and TRBJ2-2; D is ambiguous. Germline assignment: CDR1 MNHEY and CDR2 SMNVEV (reference sequence). This CDR3 has 13 residues. The ends were cut back, 5 bases at V and 5 bases at J, with 9 bases in the middle. The CDR3 DNA reads as TGTGCCAGCAGTCCCCCTTTTACCGGGGAGCTGTTTTTT. Its translation is CASSPPFTGELFF.

This clone is a singleton in its sample. The chain links TRBV4-2 to TRBJ2-7; D might be TRBD2 (5 bases). In germline, CDR1 is LGHNA, CDR2 YNFKEQ. The ends were cut back, 1 base at V and 0 bases at J, with 7 bases in the middle. CDR3 size: 14 residues. CDR3 loop: CASSQGESSYEQYF. CDR3 DNA: TGTGCCAGCAGCCAAGGGGAGAGCTCCTACGAGCAGTACTTC.